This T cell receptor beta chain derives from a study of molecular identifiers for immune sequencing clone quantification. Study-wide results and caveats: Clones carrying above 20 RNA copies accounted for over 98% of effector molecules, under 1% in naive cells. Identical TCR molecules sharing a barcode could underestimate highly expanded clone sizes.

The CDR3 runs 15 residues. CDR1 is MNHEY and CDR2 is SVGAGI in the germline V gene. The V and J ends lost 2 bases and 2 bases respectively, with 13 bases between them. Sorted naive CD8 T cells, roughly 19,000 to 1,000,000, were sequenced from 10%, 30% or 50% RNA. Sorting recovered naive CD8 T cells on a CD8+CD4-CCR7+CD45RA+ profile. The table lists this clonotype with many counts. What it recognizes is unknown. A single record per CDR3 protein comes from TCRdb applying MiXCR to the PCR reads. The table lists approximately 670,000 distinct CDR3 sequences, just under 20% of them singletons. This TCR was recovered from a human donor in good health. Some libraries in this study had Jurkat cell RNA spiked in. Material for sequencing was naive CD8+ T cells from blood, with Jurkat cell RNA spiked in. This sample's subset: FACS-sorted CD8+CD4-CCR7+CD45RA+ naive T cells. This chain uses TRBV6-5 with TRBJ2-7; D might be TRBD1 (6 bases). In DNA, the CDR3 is TGTGCCAGCAGTTACGGCAACAGGGTAGCCTACGAGCAGTACTTC. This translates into CASSYGNRVAYEQYF.